The clone carrying this T cell receptor beta chain was counted between two and nine times. Its antigen is currently unknown. The sample is drawn from a study of T-cell memory formation after mild COVID-19. The study, taken as a whole, reports: The study found balanced CD4/CD8 in clones contracting day 15 to 85 and a CD4+ lean in later expanders. Pre-infection memory contained some responding clones, which suggested that cross-reactive memory had joined.

V was cut by 0 bases and J by 5 bases, with 7 bases left in between. From germline, CDR1 is MNHEY and CDR2 SMNVEV (reference sequence). This CDR3 region has 13 residues. TCRdb called the 5' RACE reads again in MiXCR, with one record for every CDR3 protein. The table has approximately 290,000 distinct CDR3 sequences, roughly 19% seen once. The J gene is TRBJ1-2, the V gene TRBV27; no definite D call. The sequencing sample was made of PBMCs or a T cell subset sorted from them (not recorded which). This receptor was obtained from a man between 18 and 29 years old who had mild COVID-19 (a few samples of this study predate the infection). Cell type and time point are not known. CDR3 DNA: TGTGCCAGCAGTTTATCCCGTGGGTATGGCTACACCTTC. Amino acid sequence: CASSLSRGYGYTF.